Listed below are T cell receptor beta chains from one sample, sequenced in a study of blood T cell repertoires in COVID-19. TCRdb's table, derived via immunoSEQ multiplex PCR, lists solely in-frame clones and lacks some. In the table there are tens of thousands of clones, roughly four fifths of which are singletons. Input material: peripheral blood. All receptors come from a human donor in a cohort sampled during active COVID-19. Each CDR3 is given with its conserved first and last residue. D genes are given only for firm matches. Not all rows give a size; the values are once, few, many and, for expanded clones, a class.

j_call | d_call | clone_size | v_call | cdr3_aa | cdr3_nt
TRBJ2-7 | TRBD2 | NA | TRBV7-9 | CASSPRLAGSSYEQYF | TGTGCCAGCAGCCCGCGACTAGCGGGATCGTCTTACGAGCAGTACTTC
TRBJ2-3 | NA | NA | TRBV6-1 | CASSEAWTAGADTQYF | TGTGCCAGCAGTGAAGCCTGGACAGCCGGAGCCGATACGCAGTATTTT
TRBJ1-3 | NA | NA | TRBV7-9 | CASSRSETGSGNTIYF | TGTGCCAGCAGTCGTTCGGAGACAGGCTCTGGAAACACCATATATTTT
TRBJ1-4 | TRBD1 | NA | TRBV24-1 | CATSDGGTGGHEKLFF | TGTGCCACCAGTGATGGGGGGACAGGGGGCCATGAAAAACTGTTTTTT
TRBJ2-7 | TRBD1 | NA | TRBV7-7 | CASSLGGTGGSYEQYF | TGTGCCAGCAGCTTAGGTGGGACAGGGGGATCCTACGAGCAGTACTTC
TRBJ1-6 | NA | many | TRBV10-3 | CAIRGQGNSPLHF | TGTGCCATCAGAGGACAAGGAAATTCACCCCTCCACTTT
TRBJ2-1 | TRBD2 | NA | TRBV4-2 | CASSRGLAGDWSYNEQFF | TGTGCCAGCAGCCGGGGACTAGCGGGGGATTGGTCCTACAATGAGCAGTTCTTC
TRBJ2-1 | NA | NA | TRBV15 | CATSRVVSGAIYLLSYNEQFF | TGTGCCACCAGCAGAGTTGTTAGCGGAGCCATATACTTACTCTCCTACAATGAGCAGTTCTTC
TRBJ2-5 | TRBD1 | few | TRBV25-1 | CASSPDMTGRETQYF | TGTGCCAGCAGCCCCGATATGACAGGGAGAGAGACCCAGTACTTC
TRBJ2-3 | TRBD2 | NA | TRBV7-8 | CASSSPGLAADTQYF | TGTGCCAGCAGCTCCCCGGGACTAGCGGCAGATACGCAGTATTTT
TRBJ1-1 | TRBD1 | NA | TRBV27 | CASSFRGLQSEAFF | TGTGCCAGCAGTTTCAGGGGGCTCCAGTCTGAAGCTTTCTTT
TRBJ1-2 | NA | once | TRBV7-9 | CASSLGQANYGYTF | TGTGCCAGCAGCTTAGGACAGGCCAACTATGGCTACACCTTC
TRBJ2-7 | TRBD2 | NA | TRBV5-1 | CASSLEVAGKDEQYF | TGCGCCAGCAGCTTGGAGGTAGCGGGGAAGGACGAGCAGTACTTC
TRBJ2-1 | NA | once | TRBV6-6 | CASSPGYNEQFF | TGTGCCAGCAGTCCGGGATATAATGAGCAGTTCTTC
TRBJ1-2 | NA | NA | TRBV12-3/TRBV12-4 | CASSPSYGYTF | TGTGCCAGCAGCCCTTCCTATGGCTACACCTTC
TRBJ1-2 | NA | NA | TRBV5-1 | CASSTESTGYYGYTF | TGCGCCAGCAGCACGGAATCAACAGGGTACTATGGCTACACCTTC
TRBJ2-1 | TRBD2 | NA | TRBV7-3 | CASSPGLAANNEQFF | TGTGCCAGCAGCCCCGGACTAGCGGCTAACAATGAGCAGTTCTTC
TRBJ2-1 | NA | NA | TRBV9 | CASSVGGTVSNEQFF | TGTGCCAGCAGCGTAGGCGGGACAGTCAGCAATGAGCAGTTCTTC
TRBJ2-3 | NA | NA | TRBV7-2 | CASSLQGIGTDTQYF | TGTGCCAGCAGTTTACAGGGTATTGGCACAGATACGCAGTATTTT
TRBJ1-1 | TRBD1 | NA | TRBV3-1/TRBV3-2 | CASTQGGGTEAFF | TGTGCCAGCACCCAGGGGGGGGGCACTGAAGCTTTCTTT
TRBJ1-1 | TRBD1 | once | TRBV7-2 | CASSLSGQGITEAFF | TGTGCCAGCAGCTTAAGCGGACAGGGGATCACTGAAGCTTTCTTT
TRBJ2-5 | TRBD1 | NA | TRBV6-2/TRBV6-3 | CASSYPAGTGDQETQYF | TGTGCCAGCAGTTACCCGGCCGGGACAGGGGATCAAGAGACCCAGTACTTC
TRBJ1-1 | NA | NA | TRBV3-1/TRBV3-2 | CASSQDGPEAFF | TGTGCCAGCAGCCAAGATGGGCCTGAAGCTTTCTTT
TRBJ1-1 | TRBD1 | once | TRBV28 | CASSPLGGQAVPEAFF | TGTGCCAGCAGCCCTCTCGGGGGACAGGCGGTACCTGAAGCTTTCTTT